This note documents a single T cell receptor beta chain sequence. The data derive from a study of blood T cells in healthy people across ages. Whole-study context: Per every two T cells, about one barcoded beta molecule was captured by template switching.

CDR1 is SGHRS and CDR2 is YFSETQ in the germline V gene. Between the trimmed V and J ends, which lost 4 bases and 5 bases, there was a span of 15 bases. CDR3 length: 14 amino acids. It was with a sample-barcoded 5' primer and a J-beta primer mix that a second PCR of about 6 to 12 cycles was run. TCRdb analysed the 5' RACE reads with MiXCR anew, one entry per CDR3 protein. The sample contains about 1.6 million distinct CDR3 sequences, around 36% of which appear only once. The receptor's source is a woman in her 30s in good health. The chain joins TRBV5-1 to TRBJ1-1, with D possibly matching TRBD1 (6 bases). The sample consisted of blood. The CDR3 is CASSQQGSETEAFF. The CDR3 nucleotides read TGCGCCAGCAGCCAACAGGGCTCCGAGACTGAAGCTTTCTTT.